Shown below are 13 T cell receptor beta chains from a single sample sequenced in a study of Graves' ophthalmopathy and Graves' hyperthyroidism. Amplification from RNA transcripts yielded the TCR beta CDR3 regions. HTBI primers were used in a first-round RT-PCR, which preceded a second-round multiplex PCR. Using its own MiXCR run on the multiplex PCR reads, TCRdb lists one record per CDR3 protein. The top ten hold roughly 7% of the sample, which has a few hundred thousand distinct CDR3 sequences, roughly 14% seen once. The specimen sequenced was peripheral blood. The receptors come from a woman between 18 and 29 years old with stable Graves' hyperthyroidism.

This clonotype has at least ten counts. The chain carries TRBV6-1 and TRBJ2-7; 7 bases align to TRBD1. With V trimmed by 6 bases and J by 3 bases, 14 bases remained unmatched. Germline V gene sequence: CDR1 MNHNS, CDR2 SASEGT. The CDR3 consists of 16 residues. CDR3 nucleotides: TGTGCCAGCAGCAGTTACGGGGCAGGGGGTATCTACGAGCAGTACTTC. It codes for CASSSYGAGGIYEQYF.

The chain has TRBV30 and TRBJ1-1; TRBD1 might be the D (5 bases). Trimming pared 6 bases from V and 2 bases from J, leaving 10 bases between. The length of the CDR3 is 12 residues. Germline-derived CDR1 and CDR2 are GTSNPN and SVGIG (reference sequence). The CDR3 sequence: CACQTVNTEAFF. The CDR3 DNA reads TGTGCCTGTCAGACAGTTAACACTGAAGCTTTCTTT.

This clonotype has ten or more counts. The chain employs TRBV12-3 or TRBV12-4 and TRBJ1-1, with D maybe TRBD1 (5 bases). V was clipped by 5 bases and J by 2 bases, with 12 bases between them. The CDR3 sequence is 14 residues long. CDR3 loop: CASSTLGGNTEAFF. Written as DNA, the CDR3 is TGTGCCAGCAGTACTCTCGGGGGTAACACTGAAGCTTTCTTT.

This clonotype occurred many times. Mismatch with germline at one junction end may stem from a read error. The rearrangement links TRBV2 to TRBJ1-2, with D maybe TRBD1 (5 bases). The CDR3 extends over 10 amino acids. CDR1 is SNHLY, CDR2 FYNNEI, per germline. CDR3 amino acids: CASSEPGPFF. CDR3 nucleotide sequence: TGTGCCAGCAGTGAACCGGGACCGTTCTTC.

This clonotype was seen ten or more times. This chain links TRBV12-3 or TRBV12-4 with TRBJ2-7; 9 positions match TRBD1. The ends lost 6 bases at V and 3 bases at J; junction bases unmatched: 3. There are 13 residues in the CDR3. CDR3 sequence: CASRGTGIYEQYF. The CDR3 coding sequence is TGTGCCAGCAGGGGGACAGGGATCTACGAGCAGTACTTC.

This clonotype has a count of ten or more. This sequence joins TRBV6-1 and TRBJ2-7; either TRBD1 or TRBD2 may supply D (5 bases each). This CDR3 has 13 residues. V lost 6 bases, J lost 2 bases, and 11 bases lay in between. CDR1 and CDR2 from the germline V gene are MNHNS and SASEGT. CDR3 DNA: TGTGCCAGCAGAGTCCGGGACCCCTACGAGCAGTACTTC. Protein sequence: CASRVRDPYEQYF.

The sample holds a few counts of this clonotype. The chain carries TRBV20-1 and TRBJ1-1, with D possibly TRBD1 on 6 matching bases. CDR1 is DFQATT, CDR2 SNEGSKA, per germline (reference sequence). With 0 bases removed from V and 0 bases from J, the gap between germline ends came to 14 bases. This CDR3 has 16 residues. CDR3 nucleotide sequence: TGCAGTGCTAGAGACTGGGGGCGGGATTTGAACACTGAAGCTTTCTTT. It specifies CSARDWGRDLNTEAFF.

This clonotype was seen repeatedly, ten times or more. This chain uses TRBV6-5 with TRBJ2-2; D gene uncertain. Germline V gene lookup returns CDR1 MNHEY and CDR2 SVGAGI. The V end lost 0 bases, the J end lost 6 bases, and 8 bases lay between the germline ends. The CDR3 loop spans 14 amino acids. The CDR3 DNA sequence: TGTGCCAGCAGTTACTCGACAAGGTCCGGGGAGCTGTTTTTT. Translated, it gives CASSYSTRSGELFF.

This clonotype was seen repeatedly, ten times or more. The chain recombines TRBV12-3 or TRBV12-4 with TRBJ2-5, with D perhaps TRBD2 (6 bases). The CDR3 has 13 residues. V was pared by 3 bases and J by 5 bases, with 10 bases between. The CDR3 loop is CASSLWRGETQYF. Written as DNA, the CDR3 is TGTGCCAGCAGTTTGTGGAGGGGTGAGACCCAGTACTTC.

The rearrangement joins TRBV12-3 or TRBV12-4 to TRBJ2-7; TRBD1 matches at 7 bases. The CDR3 has 14 residues. Trimming removed 3 bases from V and 6 bases from J; junction bases left unmatched: 8. CDR3 loop: CASSFDRVSLEQYF. CDR3 nucleotides: TGTGCCAGCAGTTTTGACAGGGTATCCCTCGAGCAGTACTTC.

The V and J genes are TRBV4-1 and TRBJ2-5; D possibly corresponds to TRBD2 (6 bases). The V and J ends lost 2 bases and 0 bases respectively, with 19 bases between them. CDR3 size: 18 residues. Germline CDR1 MGHRA, CDR2 YSYEKL. CDR3 amino acids: CASSQLGSSNAYQETQYF. The DNA of the CDR3 is TGCGCCAGCAGCCAACTCGGGAGCTCTAACGCGTACCAAGAGACCCAGTACTTC.

This clonotype was seen many times. The genes are TRBV6-2 or TRBV6-3 and TRBJ1-2; D is undetermined. Germline CDR1 is MNHEY and CDR2 is SVGEGT. Trimming removed 6 bases at V and 8 bases at J, with 7 bases between. This CDR3 region has 10 residues. CDR3 in DNA: TGTGCCAGCAGAAATGGAGGCTACACCTTC. Its translation is CASRNGGYTF.

This clonotype was seen at least ten times. This chain links TRBV12-3 or TRBV12-4 with TRBJ2-3; D is tentatively TRBD1 or TRBD2 (5 bases each). Trimming stripped 3 bases from V and 1 base from J, with 5 bases between. There are 13 residues in the CDR3. CDR3 in amino acids: CASSLGRTDTQYF. The CDR3 coding sequence is TGTGCCAGCAGTTTGGGACGCACAGATACGCAGTATTTT.